This entry lists 22 T cell receptor beta chains sequenced from one sample in a study of long-term antiretroviral therapy in people with HIV. Sequencing relied on immunoSEQ assay v3.0, run at survey level. Measured with immunoSEQ multiplex PCR; TCRdb has only the in-frame clones, and not every one. The top ten clones hold 8% to 10% of a sample with 20,000 to 30,000 clones, 85% of them seen once. Source: unsorted PBMCs, taken 2.3 years after starting antiretroviral therapy. The source of these receptors is a man in his forties with HIV.

This chain connects TRBV30 to TRBJ2-3; TRBD2 agrees at 10 bases. This CDR3 comprises 14 residues. V was pared by 6 bases and J by 2 bases, with 5 bases of the junction left unmatched. Germline-derived CDR1 and CDR2 are GTSNPN and SVGIG (reference sequence). The CDR3 nucleotides are TGTGCCTGTCGGACTAGCGGATTCACAGATACGCAGTATTTT. Translated, it gives CACRTSGFTDTQYF.

This CDR3 reads CSGQKNTEAFF. CDR3 nucleotide sequence: TGCAGTGGTCAGAAGAACACTGAAGCTTTCTTT. This rearrangement joins TRBV20-1 to TRBJ1-1; D gene uncertain. CDR1 is DFQATT and CDR2 is SNEGSKA in the germline V gene (reference sequence). The CDR3 length is 11 residues. V was pared by 7 bases and J by 1 base, with 7 bases between.

This clone appeared a few times. The V gene is TRBV27, the J gene TRBJ1-6; D may be TRBD1 (6 bases). In germline, CDR1 is MNHEY, CDR2 SMNVEV (reference sequence). V was shortened by 5 bases and J by 3 bases, with 11 bases between the two germline ends. The CDR3 has 15 residues. Here the CDR3 DNA reads TGTGCCAGCAGTATCCAGACAGGCTATAATTCACCCCTCCACTTT. Its translation: CASSIQTGYNSPLHF.

The V call is TRBV5-1, the J call TRBJ1-2, with 7 nucleotides matching TRBD1. Trimming took 0 bases from V and 8 from J; bases not matched to a gene: 7. The CDR3 is made up of 14 amino acids. The V gene's germline CDR1 is SGHRS and CDR2 YFSETQ. CDR3 residues: CASSLEGGTVGYTF. Here the CDR3 DNA reads TGCGCCAGCAGCTTGGAGGGGGGGACAGTCGGCTACACCTTC.

This chain uses TRBV29-1 with TRBJ1-1; TRBD1 might be the D (5 bases). The CDR3 spans 14 residues. Trimming took off 6 bases at V and 3 bases at J, with 17 bases between the two ends. CDR1 is SQVTM and CDR2 is ANQGSEA in the germline V gene. CDR3 coding DNA: TGCAGCGTCCGACCCCGGGGGGATTACACTGAAGCTTTCTTT. Its translation is CSVRPRGDYTEAFF.

This chain links TRBV27 with TRBJ2-6; 10 bases fit TRBD2. V was pared by 3 bases and J by 2 bases, with 10 bases of the junction left unmatched. The CDR3 has 19 residues. The V gene's germline CDR1 is MNHEY and CDR2 SMNVEV (reference sequence). CDR3: CASSFVSGGATPGANVLTF. The CDR3, as DNA: TGTGCCAGCAGTTTCGTAAGCGGGGGGGCTACCCCTGGGGCCAACGTCCTGACTTTC. Supplemented by reference TRBV27 and TRBJ2-6, the full variable domain reads EAQVTQNPRYLITVTGKKLTVTCSQNMNHEYMSWYRQDPGLGLRQIYYSMNVEVTDKGDVPEGYKVSRKEKRNFPLILESPSPNQTSLYFCASSFVSGGATPGANVLTFGAGSRLTVL.

This chain connects TRBV7-6 to TRBJ2-1; perhaps TRBD2 as D (6 bases). The CDR3 runs 15 residues. Germline-derived CDR1 and CDR2 are SGHVS and FNYEAQ. The germline V and J ends were trimmed by 3 bases and 4 bases, with 13 bases remaining between them. This CDR3 reads CASSLAGSAYNEQFF. The CDR3 nucleotides read TGTGCCAGCAGCTTGGCCGGGAGTGCTTACAATGAGCAGTTCTTC.

V usage is TRBV29-1 and J usage is TRBJ2-5; D might be TRBD2 (5 bases). V lost 7 bases, J lost 1 base, and 16 bases lay in between. The CDR3 has 14 residues. Germline V gene sequence: CDR1 SQVTM, CDR2 ANQGSEA. The DNA for the CDR3 is TGCAGCGCAGCCCGGATTGGACTCCAAGAGACCCAGTACTTC. It encodes CSAARIGLQETQYF.

This clone was counted a single time. This chain links TRBV19 with TRBJ2-2; D unresolved. Germline V gives CDR1 LNHDA, CDR2 SQIVND (reference sequence). With 1 base removed from V and 2 bases from J, the gap between germline ends came to 11 bases. There are 16 residues in the CDR3. Here the CDR3 reads CASSIGRRTNTGELFF. The CDR3 coding sequence is TGTGCCAGTAGTATAGGCAGGCGGACCAACACCGGGGAGCTGTTTTTT.

This clone came up a few times. CDR3 nucleotide sequence: TGTGCCAGCTCACCACAACAGGGGACTACCTACGAGCAGTACTTC. Translating gives CASSPQQGTTYEQYF. The rearrangement links TRBV18 to TRBJ2-7, with D possibly being TRBD1 or TRBD2 (7 bases each). The germline V and J ends were trimmed by 1 base and 2 bases, with 12 bases remaining between them. CDR1 is KGHSH and CDR2 is LQKENI in the germline V gene. The CDR3 loop spans 15 amino acids.

J is TRBJ1-2 and V is TRBV11-3, with D hard to call. The CDR3 covers 12 residues. Per the germline V gene, CDR1 is SGHNT and CDR2 is YENEEA. The germline V and J ends were trimmed by 4 bases and 7 bases, with 10 bases remaining between them. Here the CDR3 reads CASSSDTAGYTF. For the CDR3, the DNA is TGTGCCAGCAGCTCCGACACGGCTGGCTACACCTTC.

The rearrangement uses TRBV5-5 and TRBJ1-4; no clear D. The V and J ends lost 4 bases and 3 bases respectively, with 10 bases between them. There are 14 residues in the CDR3. Germline loops: CDR1 SGHKS, CDR2 YYEKEE (reference sequence). The CDR3: CASSAAPPNEKLFF. The CDR3, as DNA: TGTGCCAGCAGCGCCGCCCCCCCTAATGAAAAACTGTTTTTT.

The V gene is TRBV19, the J gene TRBJ1-1; D is undetermined. Germline V gene data show CDR1 as LNHDA and CDR2 as SQIVND (reference sequence). V shed 1 base and J shed 0 bases, with 9 bases lying between them. The CDR3 is 15 residues long. CDR3 nucleotides: TGTGCCAGTAGTATAGCCCACAGCGTGAACACTGAAGCTTTCTTT. It specifies CASSIAHSVNTEAFF.

This rearrangement joins TRBV19 to TRBJ1-1; D is undetermined. Germline values: CDR1 LNHDA, CDR2 SQIVND (reference sequence). The CDR3 contains 11 residues. Trimming removed 7 bases at V and 4 bases at J, with 7 bases between. The DNA of the CDR3 is TGTGCCAGTATGGGGTCCACTGAAGCTTTCTTT. Translation gives CASMGSTEAFF.

This chain joins TRBV6-5 and TRBJ2-7; D is perhaps TRBD2 (6 bases). CDR3 length: 12 amino acids. Germline V gene data show CDR1 as MNHEY and CDR2 as SVGAGI. V was pared by 0 bases and J by 7 bases, with 7 bases between. CDR3 DNA: TGTGCCAGCAGTTACTCCGCGGGGGAGCAGTACTTC. Translation gives CASSYSAGEQYF.

The rearrangement joins TRBV5-1 to TRBJ2-1, with a tentative D call TRBD2 (6 bases). CDR1 is SGHRS and CDR2 is YFSETQ in the germline V gene. The V gene lost 4 bases and the J gene lost 6 bases, with 17 bases spanning the gap. CDR3 length equals 15 residues. This CDR3 reads CASSGGTTTTNEQFF. Here the CDR3 DNA reads TGCGCCAGCAGCGGGGGGACCACAACCACCAATGAGCAGTTCTTC.

The chain recombines TRBV27 with TRBJ2-3; 9 bases match TRBD2. Germline V gene sequence: CDR1 MNHEY, CDR2 SMNVEV (reference sequence). V was pared by 3 bases and J by 4 bases, with 8 bases of the junction left unmatched. The CDR3 has 16 residues. The DNA of the CDR3 is TGTGCCAGCAGTTTGGATTGGCGGGAGGGCCCAGATACGCAGTATTTT. Translated, it gives CASSLDWREGPDTQYF.

This chain uses TRBV6-5 with TRBJ1-6; 7 nucleotides agree with TRBD1. This CDR3 has 14 residues. The V segment lost 8 bases and the J segment 14 bases; nucleotides outside the gene matches: 15. Germline lookup yields CDR1 MNHEY and CDR2 SVGAGI. The CDR3 coding sequence is TGTGCCAGCGACGCTGGGACAGTCGGGAGTTCCCTCCACTTT. As protein: CASDAGTVGSSLHF.

This clone has a single count. V gene TRBV11-2 combines with J gene TRBJ2-2; D possibly corresponds to TRBD1 (5 bases). Trimming took 5 bases from V and 6 from J, leaving 13 bases between them. Per germline, CDR1 SGHAT and CDR2 FQNNGV. This CDR3 is built from 14 residues. The chain's CDR3 is CASSQGSGSGELFF. The CDR3 nucleotides read TGTGCCAGCAGCCAGGGTTCAGGGTCCGGGGAGCTGTTTTTT.

This clone appeared once. This chain joins TRBV27 and TRBJ2-7; TRBD2 agrees at 13 bases. CDR1 is MNHEY, CDR2 SMNVEV, per germline (reference sequence). The CDR3 has 15 amino acids. Germline trimming cut 6 bases from V and 4 bases from J; bases unmatched to any gene: 6. CDR3 DNA sequence: TGTGCCAGCAGCGCGGGACTAGCGGGACCGTACGAGCAGTACTTC. It encodes CASSAGLAGPYEQYF.

The chain employs TRBV18 and TRBJ1-5; no firm D call. CDR1 and CDR2 (germline): KGHSH, LQKENI. This CDR3 has 13 residues. V shed 3 bases and J shed 7 bases, with 10 bases lying between them. CDR3 residues: CASSPNRDQPQHF. The DNA of the CDR3 is TGTGCCAGCTCACCCAACCGAGACCAGCCCCAGCATTTT. Full variable domain (outside the CDR3, taken from reference TRBV18 and TRBJ1-5): NAGVMQNPRHLVRRRGQEARLRCSPMKGHSHVYWYRQLPEEGLKFMVYLQKENIIDESGMPKERFSAEFPKEGPSILRIQQVVRGDSAAYFCASSPNRDQPQHFGDGTRLSIL.

This clone has just a few counts. The chain joins TRBV11-2 to TRBJ2-2; no clear D gene. CDR1 and CDR2 from the germline V gene are SGHAT and FQNNGV. The V and J ends lost 4 bases and 3 bases respectively, with 3 bases between them. The CDR3 is 12 amino acids. CDR3 residues: CASSSYTGELFF. CDR3 nucleotide sequence: TGTGCCAGCAGCTCCTACACCGGGGAGCTGTTTTTT.